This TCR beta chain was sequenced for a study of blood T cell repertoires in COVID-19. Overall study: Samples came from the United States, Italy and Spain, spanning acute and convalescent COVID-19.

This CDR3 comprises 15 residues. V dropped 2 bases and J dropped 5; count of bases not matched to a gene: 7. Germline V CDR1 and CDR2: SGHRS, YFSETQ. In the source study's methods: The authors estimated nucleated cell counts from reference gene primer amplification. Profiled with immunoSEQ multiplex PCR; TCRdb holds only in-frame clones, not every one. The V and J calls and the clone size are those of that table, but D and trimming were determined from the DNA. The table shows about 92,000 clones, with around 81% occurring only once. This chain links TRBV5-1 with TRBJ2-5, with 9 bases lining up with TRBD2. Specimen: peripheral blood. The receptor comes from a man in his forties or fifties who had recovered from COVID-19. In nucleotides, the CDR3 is TGCGCCAGCAGCTTACAGCGGGAGGTCCGGGAGACCCAGTACTTC. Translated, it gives CASSLQREVRETQYF.